The TCR beta chain described here comes from a study of regulatory T cells in long-lasting Graves disease. Time point specified: persistent/refractory GD, antithyroid drugs over 5 years with positive TRAb. RNA from PBMCs was the source of the TCR library. Germline CDR1 is MNHNS and CDR2 is SASEGT. Trimming took off 7 bases at V and 3 bases at J, with 8 bases between the two ends. This CDR3 is built from 12 residues. Building of the TCR beta libraries involved iRepertoire HTBI primers and Arm-PCR of CDR3 regions. TCRdb processed the multiplex PCR reads anew with MiXCR; each CDR3 protein has one entry. This table holds 600,000 to 850,000 distinct CDR3 sequences, around 32% found once.

The sequences come from peripheral blood mononuclear cells (PBMCs), collected when the disease was refractory, from a patient treated with antithyroid drugs. V gene TRBV6-1 combines with J gene TRBJ2-3, with D uncertain. The sequence came from a female donor with Graves disease. CDR3: CASTGMTDTQYF. The CDR3 DNA reads TGTGCCAGCACGGGTATGACAGATACGCAGTATTTT.